This TCR beta chain stems from a study of neurological immune-mediated disorders. Germline-derived CDR1 and CDR2 are DFQATT and SNEGSKA (reference sequence). V was shortened by 5 bases and J by 3 bases, with 17 bases between the two germline ends. This CDR3 has 15 amino acids. Time point given: technical triplicate 2. This clonotype was recorded many times. The authors produced cDNA by 5'RACE using 10-nucleotide random UMIs. TCRdb itself ran the 5' RACE reads through MiXCR, one entry per CDR3 protein. The table has under 70,000 distinct CDR3 sequences, nearly 25% seen once; the top ten hold about 4.6%.

The chain links TRBV20-1 to TRBJ2-1; no definite D call. The sequenced sample was PBMCs. The clonotype comes from a man aged 60-69 years with HTLV-1-associated myelopathy (HAM/TSP). DNA for the CDR3: TGCAGTGCTCCACCTGCGGTGGGATACTACAATGAGCAGTTCTTC. It yields the protein CSAPPAVGYYNEQFF.